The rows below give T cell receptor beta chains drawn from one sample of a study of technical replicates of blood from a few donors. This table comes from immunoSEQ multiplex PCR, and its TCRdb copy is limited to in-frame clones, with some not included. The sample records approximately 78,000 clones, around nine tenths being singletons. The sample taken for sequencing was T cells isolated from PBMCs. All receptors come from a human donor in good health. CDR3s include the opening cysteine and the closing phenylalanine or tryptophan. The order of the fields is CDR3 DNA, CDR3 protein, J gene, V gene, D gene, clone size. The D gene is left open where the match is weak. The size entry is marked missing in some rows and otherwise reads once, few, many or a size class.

TGTGCCAGCAGCTTAAGGCAGGGGAGCTACGAGCAGTACTTC	CASSLRQGSYEQYF	TRBJ2-7	TRBV13	.	.
TGTGCCAGCAGCTTAGGGGCTAGCAGCTACGAGCAGTACTTC	CASSLGASSYEQYF	TRBJ2-7	TRBV11-2	.	.
TGTGCCAGCAGCTACAGCCAGGCGGGCTACACCTTC	CASSYSQAGYTF	TRBJ1-2	TRBV11-2	.	.
TGTGCCAGTAGTTCCGGACAGGGGAGGAGGAGCAATCAGCCCCAGCATTTT	CASSSGQGRRSNQPQHF	TRBJ1-5	TRBV19	TRBD1	once
TGTGCCAGCAGCTTCCTGCCGTGGGGGCAGGTAGGGGAGACCCAGTACTTC	CASSFLPWGQVGETQYF	TRBJ2-5	TRBV13	.	.
TGTGCCAGCAGCTTGTCAGCGGGAGGACCGTTCTTC	CASSLSAGGPFF	TRBJ2-1	TRBV5-6	TRBD2	.
TGTGCCAGCAGCTTAGTTTGGGACACTTACACTGAAGCTTTCTTT	CASSLVWDTYTEAFF	TRBJ1-1	TRBV7-9	.	.
TGTGCCAGCAGAGCGCAGGGGGAAAAACTGTTTTTT	CASRAQGEKLFF	TRBJ1-4	TRBV6-5	.	.
TGTGCCAGCAGCAAAGCCAGGAACTATGGCTACACCTTC	CASSKARNYGYTF	TRBJ1-2	TRBV21-1	.	.
TGTGCCAGCAGCGGTGAGGGTTGGGACAATGAGCAGTTCTTC	CASSGEGWDNEQFF	TRBJ2-1	TRBV9	.	once
TGTGCCAGCAGCGTAGCGGTTACTAGCGGGGTCTACAATGAGCAGTTCTTC	CASSVAVTSGVYNEQFF	TRBJ2-1	TRBV9	TRBD2	.
TGTGCCAGCAGCCCCAGACTAGCGAAGGATGGCGAGCAGTACTTC	CASSPRLAKDGEQYF	TRBJ2-7	TRBV9	TRBD2	.
TGTGCCAGCAGTTTGTTGGGACTAGCGGTGACCGGGGAGCTGTTTTTT	CASSLLGLAVTGELFF	TRBJ2-2	TRBV28	TRBD2	.
TGTGCCTGGAACATAGCGGGAGTATTATCCGGGGAGCTGTTTTTT	CAWNIAGVLSGELFF	TRBJ2-2	TRBV30	TRBD2	.
TGTGCCAGCAGCTTAGGGACTAGCAAAGAGACCCAGTACTTC	CASSLGTSKETQYF	TRBJ2-5	TRBV9	TRBD2	.
TGCGCCAGCAGCTTGGCCGGGGAGTGGCACTATGGCTACACCTTC	CASSLAGEWHYGYTF	TRBJ1-2	TRBV5-1	.	.
TGTGCCACCAGCAGAGTGTCAGGGGGATCAGATACGCAGTATTTT	CATSRVSGGSDTQYF	TRBJ2-3	TRBV15	TRBD1	.
TGTGCCTGGAGTTCGGGGGTAGCTTTCTTT	CAWSSGVAFF	TRBJ1-1	TRBV30	.	.
TGTGCCAGTAAAATAGCGGGAATAACCTACGAGCAGTACTTC	CASKIAGITYEQYF	TRBJ2-7	TRBV19	TRBD2	.
TGTGCCAGCAGTTTAAGGGGGAATAGGGCCACTGGGGGGGCCAACGTCCTGACTTTC	CASSLRGNRATGGANVLTF	TRBJ2-6	TRBV27	.	.
TGTGCCAGCAACCGGCGGGAGTATCCCTACGAGCAGTACTTC	CASNRREYPYEQYF	TRBJ2-7	TRBV5-4	TRBD2	.
TGTGCCAGCAGCCAAGCTGGACAGGGGGCCTGGGGCTACACCTTC	CASSQAGQGAWGYTF	TRBJ1-2	TRBV4-2	TRBD1	.
TGTGCCAGCAGCAAACCCGTCGGGGACAATCAGCCCCAGCATTTT	CASSKPVGDNQPQHF	TRBJ1-5	TRBV21-1	.	.
TGTGCCAGCAGCTTAACCCCCGGGACAATTAGCTCCTACAATGAGCAGTTCTTC	CASSLTPGTISSYNEQFF	TRBJ2-1	TRBV5-4	.	.
TGTGCCACCAGCAGAGGCCGGGCGGCTAGCGGGAGCTATGAGCAGTTCTTC	CATSRGRAASGSYEQFF	TRBJ2-1	TRBV15	TRBD2	.
TGTGCCAGCCTCCGGCGGGGGGCCCTTAACACTGAAGCTTTCTTT	CASLRRGALNTEAFF	TRBJ1-1	TRBV6-5	.	.
TGTGCCAGCACTACACAGGGATCAACCAACAATGAGCAGTTCTTC	CASTTQGSTNNEQFF	TRBJ2-1	TRBV6-1	.	.
TGTGCCAGCAGCCAAGATCCTCAGGGTACGACTAATGAAAAACTGTTTTTT	CASSQDPQGTTNEKLFF	TRBJ1-4	TRBV4-2	.	.
TGTGCCAGCATCGCGGGGACGGCCTCCTACGAGCAGTACTTC	CASIAGTASYEQYF	TRBJ2-7	TRBV7-8	.	.
TGTGCCAGCAGCTCGACCAAGAGCGGGAGGGCGAGGGAGCAGTTCTTC	CASSSTKSGRAREQFF	TRBJ2-1	TRBV5-6	TRBD2	.
TGTGCCAGCACCCACCAGGGACAGGGTCAGATCGGGGAGCTGTTTTTT	CASTHQGQGQIGELFF	TRBJ2-2	TRBV2	TRBD1	once
TGTGCCAGCAGTTACTCATCCGGGACAGGGCAAGATACGCAGTATTTT	CASSYSSGTGQDTQYF	TRBJ2-3	TRBV6-5	TRBD1	.
TGTGCCAGCTCACCTGCCGGACTGGCGAGGGATAATGAGCAGTTCTTC	CASSPAGLARDNEQFF	TRBJ2-1	TRBV18	.	.
TGTGCCAGCAGCTCTCCGGGACTCTCCTACGAGCAGTACTTC	CASSSPGLSYEQYF	TRBJ2-7	TRBV7-2	.	.
TGTGCCAGTAGTAGCAGGGGTAGGTCTGGAAACACCATATATTTT	CASSSRGRSGNTIYF	TRBJ1-3	TRBV19	.	.
TGCAGCGTTAGGCACGGAGATCAGCCCCAGCATTTT	CSVRHGDQPQHF	TRBJ1-5	TRBV29-1	.	.
TGTGCCAGCAGTTACTCGAGGGACACTGAAGCTTTCTTT	CASSYSRDTEAFF	TRBJ1-1	TRBV6-5	.	.
TGTGCCAGCAGCTTGGCTCTCGGGAACCAAGAGACCCAGTACTTC	CASSLALGNQETQYF	TRBJ2-5	TRBV5-4	.	.
TGCGCCAGCAGCTTGGCCCTACCGGGACAGGGAGAAGAGACTGAAGCTTTCTTT	CASSLALPGQGEETEAFF	TRBJ1-1	TRBV5-1	TRBD1	once
TGTGCCAGCGTCGAAAGGTACGGGACCGGGGAGCTGTTTTTT	CASVERYGTGELFF	TRBJ2-2	TRBV6-1	.	.
TGTGCCAGCAGTACACAGGGGGCTGGCGGCTACACCTTC	CASSTQGAGGYTF	TRBJ1-2	TRBV6-6	TRBD1	.
TGTGCCAGCAGCTTAGTCCCAGCGTTGAACACTGAAGCTTTCTTT	CASSLVPALNTEAFF	TRBJ1-1	TRBV11-2	.	.
TGTGCCAGCAGCGTAGGCGGGGGAAACACCGGGGAGCTGTTTTTT	CASSVGGGNTGELFF	TRBJ2-2	TRBV9	TRBD2	.
TGCGCCAGCACCCGGACAAACTCCTACAATGAGCAGTTCTTC	CASTRTNSYNEQFF	TRBJ2-1	TRBV5-1	.	.
TGTGCCAGCCGCCCAGGGGTTAACTATGGCTACACCTTC	CASRPGVNYGYTF	TRBJ1-2	TRBV6-5	.	.
TGCGCCAGCAGCCAAGGGGGGACAGGGAGCAATCAGCCCCAGCATTTT	CASSQGGTGSNQPQHF	TRBJ1-5	TRBV4-1	TRBD1	.
TGTGCCAGCAGTTTAGGGCTAGCTGCTAACACCGGGGAGCTGTTTTTT	CASSLGLAANTGELFF	TRBJ2-2	TRBV27	.	.
TGTGCCACCACGGACAGTTATAGCACAGATACGCAGTATTTT	CATTDSYSTDTQYF	TRBJ2-3	TRBV15	.	.
TGTGCCAGCAGCCTTACAGGGGGCGGCACAGATACGCAGTATTTT	CASSLTGGGTDTQYF	TRBJ2-3	TRBV25-1	TRBD1	.
TGTGCCAGCAGCGTAGTTCCGGGGGAAGGCACTGAAGCTTTCTTT	CASSVVPGEGTEAFF	TRBJ1-1	TRBV9	.	few
TGTGCCAGCAGTAGACAGGTTACCTACGAGCAGTACTTC	CASSRQVTYEQYF	TRBJ2-7	TRBV6-5	.	.
TGTGCCAGCAGCTCGAGACTAGCGGGAAATTCTGGCGATGAGCAGTTCTTC	CASSSRLAGNSGDEQFF	TRBJ2-1	TRBV11-3	TRBD2	.
TGCGCCAGCAGCTTTGGGACAGGGGGCAACACTGAAGCTTTCTTT	CASSFGTGGNTEAFF	TRBJ1-1	TRBV5-1	TRBD1	.